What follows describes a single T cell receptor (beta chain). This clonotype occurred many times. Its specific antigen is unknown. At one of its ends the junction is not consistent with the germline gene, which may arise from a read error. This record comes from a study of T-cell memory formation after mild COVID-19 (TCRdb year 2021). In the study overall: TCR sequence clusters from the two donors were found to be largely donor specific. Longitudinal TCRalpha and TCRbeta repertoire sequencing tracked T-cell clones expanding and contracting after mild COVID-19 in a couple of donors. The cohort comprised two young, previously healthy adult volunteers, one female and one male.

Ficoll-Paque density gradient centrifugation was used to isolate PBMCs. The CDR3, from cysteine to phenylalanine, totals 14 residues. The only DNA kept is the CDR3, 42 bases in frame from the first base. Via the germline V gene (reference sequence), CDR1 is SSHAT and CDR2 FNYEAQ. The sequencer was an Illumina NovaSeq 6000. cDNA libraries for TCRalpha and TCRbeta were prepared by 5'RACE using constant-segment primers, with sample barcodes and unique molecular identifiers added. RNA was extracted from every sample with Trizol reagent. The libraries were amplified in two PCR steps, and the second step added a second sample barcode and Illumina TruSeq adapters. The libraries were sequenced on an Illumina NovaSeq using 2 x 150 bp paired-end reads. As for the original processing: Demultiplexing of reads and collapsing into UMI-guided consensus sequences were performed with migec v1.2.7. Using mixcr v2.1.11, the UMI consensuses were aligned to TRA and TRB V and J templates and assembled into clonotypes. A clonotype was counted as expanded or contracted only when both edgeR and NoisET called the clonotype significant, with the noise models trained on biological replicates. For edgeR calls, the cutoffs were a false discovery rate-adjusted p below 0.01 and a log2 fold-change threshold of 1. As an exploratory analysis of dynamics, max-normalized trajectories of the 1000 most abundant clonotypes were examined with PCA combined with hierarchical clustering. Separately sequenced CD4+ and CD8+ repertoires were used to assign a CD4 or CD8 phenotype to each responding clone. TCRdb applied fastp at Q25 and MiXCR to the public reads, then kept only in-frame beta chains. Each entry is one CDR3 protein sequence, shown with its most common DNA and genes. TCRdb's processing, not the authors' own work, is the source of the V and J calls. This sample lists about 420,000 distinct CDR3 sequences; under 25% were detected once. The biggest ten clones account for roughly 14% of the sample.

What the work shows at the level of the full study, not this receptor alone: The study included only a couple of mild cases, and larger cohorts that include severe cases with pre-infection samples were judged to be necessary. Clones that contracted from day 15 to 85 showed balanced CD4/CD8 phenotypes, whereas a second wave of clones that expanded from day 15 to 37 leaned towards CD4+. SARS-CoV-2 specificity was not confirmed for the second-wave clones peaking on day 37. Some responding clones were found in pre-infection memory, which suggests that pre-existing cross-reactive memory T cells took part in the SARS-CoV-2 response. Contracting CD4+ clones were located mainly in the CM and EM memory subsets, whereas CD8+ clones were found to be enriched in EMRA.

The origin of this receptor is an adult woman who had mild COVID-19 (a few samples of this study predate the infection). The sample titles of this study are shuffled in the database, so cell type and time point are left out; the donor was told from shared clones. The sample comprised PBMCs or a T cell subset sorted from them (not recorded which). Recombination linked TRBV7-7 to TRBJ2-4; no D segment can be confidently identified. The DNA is TGTGCTAGCAGCTTAGCCTCAGCCAAAAACATTCAGTACTTC. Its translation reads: CASSLASAKNIQYF.